The rows below give T cell receptor beta chains drawn from one sample of a study of OX40 agonist ivuxolimab in advanced cancers. Using immunoSEQ multiplex PCR, the repertoire was profiled, and TCRdb retains in-frame clones only, with some absent. The sample carries 90,000 or so clones, around 87% recorded once. The sequenced sample was CD4+ or CD8+ T cells sorted from blood, obtained in a trial of the OX40 agonist ivuxolimab. All receptors come from an adult with an advanced solid tumor such as melanoma, head and neck, liver or kidney cancer. Both conserved end residues are part of each CDR3. D genes are given only for firm matches. Part of the rows lack a size; the others show once, few, many or a class for expanded clones.

clone size	D gene	V gene	J gene	CDR3 protein	CDR3 DNA
few	NA	TRBV18	TRBJ1-4	CASSLRVGEKLFF	TGTGCCAGCTCACTGAGGGTAGGCGAAAAACTGTTTTTT
NA	NA	TRBV18	TRBJ1-5	CASSPSWDQPQHF	TGTGCCAGCTCACCCTCCTGGGATCAGCCCCAGCATTTT
once	NA	TRBV6-1	TRBJ1-1	CASSLGTGEAFF	TGTGCCAGCAGTCTGGGTACCGGTGAAGCTTTCTTT
NA	TRBD2	TRBV7-2	TRBJ2-1	CASSLVASGSIAYNEQFF	TGTGCCAGCAGCTTAGTGGCTAGCGGGAGTATAGCCTACAATGAGCAGTTCTTC
NA	TRBD1	TRBV28	TRBJ1-1	CASSPTRQGGAFF	TGTGCCAGCAGTCCGACAAGACAGGGGGGAGCTTTCTTT
once	NA	TRBV6-5	TRBJ1-2	CASRKTGGGNYGYTF	TGTGCCAGCAGAAAAACCGGCGGTGGTAACTATGGCTACACCTTC
NA	NA	TRBV15	TRBJ2-5	CATSREGGRRETQYF	TGTGCCACCAGCAGAGAGGGGGGGCGCAGAGAGACCCAGTACTTC
NA	NA	TRBV28	TRBJ2-5	CASSLQGRETQYF	TGTGCCAGCAGTTTACAGGGGCGAGAGACCCAGTACTTC
NA	TRBD1	TRBV14	TRBJ1-5	CASSRTGGGGQPQHF	TGTGCCAGCAGCCGCACAGGGGGCGGCGGTCAGCCCCAGCATTTT
NA	NA	TRBV7-2	TRBJ2-3	CASSFYSDTQYF	TGTGCCAGCAGCTTTTATTCTGATACGCAGTATTTT
NA	NA	TRBV27	TRBJ1-1	CASSLRGGATEAFF	TGTGCCAGCAGTTTGCGAGGGGGTGCGACTGAAGCTTTCTTT
NA	NA	TRBV6-6	TRBJ1-3	CASSYFTVAGNTIYF	TGTGCCAGCAGTTACTTCACCGTAGCTGGAAACACCATATATTTT
NA	NA	TRBV19	TRBJ1-5	CASSIGRGPNQPQHF	TGTGCCAGTAGTATAGGTCGGGGGCCCAATCAGCCCCAGCATTTT
NA	NA	TRBV10-3	TRBJ1-3	CAISPFAVFSGNTIYF	TGTGCCATCAGCCCCTTTGCGGTTTTCTCTGGAAACACCATATATTTT
NA	NA	TRBV5-5	TRBJ2-5	CASSLVGLGSETQYF	TGTGCCAGCAGCTTGGTTGGCCTGGGGTCAGAGACCCAGTACTTC
NA	NA	TRBV30	TRBJ1-2	CAWNTRADYGYTF	TGTGCCTGGAATACCAGGGCAGACTATGGCTACACCTTC
NA	TRBD2	TRBV19	TRBJ2-7	CASSILGLAGDEQYF	TGTGCCAGTAGTATATTGGGACTAGCGGGAGACGAGCAGTACTTC
NA	NA	TRBV11-1	TRBJ2-5	CASSLTGVSTIQETQYF	TGTGCCAGCAGCTTAACAGGTGTCAGCACCATCCAAGAGACCCAGTACTTC
NA	TRBD1	TRBV10-3	TRBJ2-3	CAISGTGRTDTQYF	TGTGCCATCAGCGGGACAGGACGCACAGATACGCAGTATTTT
NA	TRBD1	TRBV6-5	TRBJ2-5	CASSVPGQGPTQYF	TGTGCCAGCAGTGTCCCGGGACAGGGGCCGACCCAGTACTTC
NA	NA	TRBV5-1	TRBJ2-2	CASSPRDVGNTGELFF	TGCGCCAGCAGCCCCCGGGACGTTGGAAACACCGGGGAGCTGTTTTTT
once	NA	TRBV9	TRBJ1-5	CASSVGAGPNQPQHF	TGTGCCAGCAGCGTAGGGGCAGGGCCCAATCAGCCCCAGCATTTT
NA	NA	TRBV10-2	TRBJ1-5	CASGLDNQPQHF	TGCGCCAGCGGATTGGACAATCAGCCCCAGCATTTT
few	TRBD1	TRBV7-8	TRBJ2-3	CASSFGGQIIDTQYF	TGTGCCAGCAGCTTTGGGGGACAGATAATAGATACGCAGTATTTT
NA	NA	TRBV11-2	TRBJ2-1	CASSSVGGRVYNEQFF	TGTGCCAGCAGCTCAGTAGGGGGGAGGGTCTACAATGAGCAGTTCTTC
NA	NA	TRBV19	TRBJ2-1	CASSMGNSGGGWFASNEQFF	TGTGCCAGTAGTATGGGGAATTCGGGAGGGGGCTGGTTTGCGTCCAATGAGCAGTTCTTC
NA	TRBD2	TRBV5-1	TRBJ2-2	CASSTSGTNTGELFF	TGCGCCAGCAGCACTAGCGGGACAAACACCGGGGAGCTGTTTTTT
once	TRBD2	TRBV4-2	TRBJ2-1	CASSQETSGRYNEQFF	TGTGCCAGCAGCCAAGAGACTAGCGGACGGTACAATGAGCAGTTCTTC
NA	NA	TRBV5-1	TRBJ1-2	CASSLQDTANYGYTF	TGCGCCAGCAGCTTACAGGATACTGCTAACTATGGCTACACCTTC
NA	NA	TRBV10-1	TRBJ2-2	CASSLDHTGELFF	TGCGCCAGCAGTTTGGATCACACCGGGGAGCTGTTTTTT
NA	TRBD1	TRBV28	TRBJ2-7	CASSVGQAYEQYF	TGTGCCAGCAGTGTAGGACAGGCCTACGAGCAGTACTTC
NA	NA	TRBV27	TRBJ2-2	CASSSGYVTGELFF	TGTGCCAGCAGTTCCGGATACGTCACCGGGGAGCTGTTTTTT
NA	NA	TRBV7-2	TRBJ2-5	CASSLASHRETQYF	TGTGCCAGCAGCTTAGCGTCGCACCGGGAGACCCAGTACTTC
NA	TRBD2	TRBV10-1	TRBJ2-2	CASTSGRAPGELFF	TGCGCCAGCACTAGCGGGAGGGCCCCCGGGGAGCTGTTTTTT
NA	NA	TRBV20-1	TRBJ2-7	CATLANYEQYF	TGCGCGACCCTAGCAAACTACGAGCAGTACTTC
NA	TRBD2	TRBV7-7	TRBJ2-3	CASSLQGGDTDTQYF	TGTGCCAGCAGCTTACAGGGAGGGGACACAGATACGCAGTATTTT
NA	NA	TRBV4-1	TRBJ1-2	CASSPLTAASYGYTF	TGCGCCAGCAGCCCCCTGACGGCAGCCAGCTATGGCTACACCTTC
NA	TRBD1	TRBV30	TRBJ1-3	CAWRPTGGGGTIYF	TGTGCCTGGAGGCCCACAGGGGGAGGCGGCACCATATATTTT
NA	TRBD2	TRBV30	TRBJ2-1	CAWSGQTSGPTYNEQFF	TGTGCCTGGAGTGGCCAGACTAGCGGGCCGACCTACAATGAGCAGTTCTTC
NA	TRBD2	TRBV6-5	TRBJ2-3	CASRTSGSTDTQYF	TGTGCCAGCAGGACTAGCGGGAGTACAGATACGCAGTATTTT
NA	NA	TRBV11-2	TRBJ1-4	CASSLAGREKLFF	TGTGCCAGCAGCCTCGCAGGGCGGGAAAAACTGTTTTTT
NA	NA	TRBV28	TRBJ2-7	CASSLPRIYEQYF	TGTGCCAGCAGTTTACCCAGGATCTACGAGCAGTACTTC